These 10 T cell receptor beta chains share one sample of origin, sequenced in a study of beta chain features in type 1 diabetes. Of the isolated RNA, all was reverse transcribed, and so the sequenced material was expressed TCRB transcripts. Clones were sequenced by immunoSEQ multiplex PCR, and TCRdb holds only the in-frame ones, with some missing. Of 160,000 or so clones in the sample, 9% to 10% were seen once. The sequenced material came from central memory CD4+ T cells from blood. Receptor source: a woman under 30 in good health.

V gene TRBV7-6 combines with J gene TRBJ2-7; no definite D call. Trimming took off 1 base at V and 0 bases at J, with 7 bases between the two ends. This CDR3 comprises 14 residues. Looked up from germline, CDR1 is SGHVS and CDR2 is FNYEAQ. DNA for the CDR3: TGTGCCAGCAGCTTAGGTGTTAGCTCCTACGAGCAGTACTTC. Amino acid sequence: CASSLGVSSYEQYF.

The chain employs TRBV21-1 and TRBJ2-4; the table's D call TRBD2 went unverified against the DNA. TRBV21-1 is tagged as a pseudogene. This CDR3 is built from 16 residues. In nucleotides, the CDR3 is TGTGCCAGCAGCGGGAGAGGGGAGGGTGCCAAAAACATTCAGTACTTC. Amino acids: CASSGRGEGAKNIQYF.

This clone was observed many times. The chain employs TRBV18 and TRBJ2-1, with TRBD2 matching over 10 bases. J was trimmed by 9 bases and V by 3 bases; bases with no gene match: 11. From germline, CDR1 is KGHSH and CDR2 LQKENI. This CDR3 has 16 amino acids. As DNA, the CDR3 is TGTGCCAGCTCACCTCTTCAGCGGGAGGGCCAGAGTGAGCAGTTCTTC. This encodes CASSPLQREGQSEQFF.

This clone was observed a few times. The chain joins TRBV5-1 to TRBJ1-2; no clear D gene. The V gene's germline CDR1 is SGHRS and CDR2 YFSETQ. The CDR3 sequence is 13 residues long. V was shortened by 0 bases and J by 4 bases, with 7 bases between the two germline ends. CDR3 DNA sequence: TGCGCCAGCAGCTTGGTAGTCGGCTATGGCTACACCTTC. Its translation is CASSLVVGYGYTF.

The V call is TRBV18, the J call TRBJ2-1; 7 positions match TRBD2. Germline V gene lookup returns CDR1 KGHSH and CDR2 LQKENI. The CDR3 runs 14 residues. Trimming took 3 bases from V and 9 from J; bases not matched to a gene: 8. The CDR3 loop is CASSPGDSGSEQFF. The DNA of the CDR3 is TGTGCCAGCTCACCGGGCGATAGCGGGTCTGAGCAGTTCTTC.

This clone was picked up a small number of times. Other DNA sequences in this sample translate to the same CDR3. The chain employs TRBV7-2 and TRBJ1-1; D is perhaps TRBD1 (5 bases). The CDR3 covers 13 residues. V lost 4 bases, J lost 2 bases, and 8 bases lay in between. CDR1 is SGHTA, CDR2 FQGNSA, per germline. CDR3 amino acids: CASSSQGNTEAFF. CDR3 in DNA: TGTGCCAGCAGCTCTCAGGGAAACACTGAAGCTTTCTTT.

The sample holds many counts of this clone. This chain links TRBV7-2 with TRBJ2-1; the match to TRBD2 covers 15 bases. CDR1 is SGHTA, CDR2 FQGNSA, per germline. This CDR3 has 17 residues. V lost 5 bases, J lost 6 bases, and 8 bases stayed unmatched. The CDR3 coding sequence is TGTGCCAGCAGCACTGGACTAGCGGGAGGGAGTCCCAATGAGCAGTTCTTC. It specifies CASSTGLAGGSPNEQFF.

This CDR3 reads CAWSVGQGLETQYF. The DNA for the CDR3 is TGTGCCTGGAGTGTAGGGCAGGGTCTAGAGACCCAGTACTTC. This sequence joins TRBV30 and TRBJ2-5; tentatively, D is TRBD1 (5 bases). Trimming left V 0 bases short and J 4 bases short, with 12 bases between. The CDR3 is made up of 14 amino acids. Germline V gene data show CDR1 as GTSNPN and CDR2 as SVGIG (reference sequence). The full variable domain, with the rest looked up from reference TRBV30 and TRBJ2-5, is SQTIHQWPATLVQPVGSPLSLECTVEGTSNPNLYWYRQAAGRGLQLLFYSVGIGQISSEVPQNLSASRPQDRQFILSSKKLLLSDSGFYLCAWSVGQGLETQYFGPGTRLLVL.

This chain joins TRBV7-3 and TRBJ2-5; D may be TRBD1 (6 bases). The CDR3 is made up of 15 amino acids. The germline V and J ends were trimmed by 3 bases and 1 base, with 12 bases remaining between them. CDR1 is SGHTA and CDR2 is FQGTGA in the germline V gene. In DNA, the CDR3 is TGTGCCAGCAGCTTTGGCCGGACAGCCCAAGAGACCCAGTACTTC. This gives the protein CASSFGRTAQETQYF. Full variable domain (remainder filled in from reference TRBV7-3 and TRBJ2-5): GAGVSQTPSNKVTEKGKYVELRCDPISGHTALYWYRQSLGQGPEFLIYFQGTGAADDSGLPNDRFFAVRPEGSVSTLKIQRTERGDSAVYLCASSFGRTAQETQYFGPGTRLLVL.

This clone was recorded a few times. CDR3 nucleotides: TGTGCCAGCACCCCAGGGGGGACGCAGTATTTT. Translated, it gives CASTPGGTQYF. V is TRBV7-2 and J is TRBJ2-3, with D possibly matching TRBD1 (7 bases). Germline loops: CDR1 SGHTA, CDR2 FQGNSA. The CDR3 has 11 amino acids. V was clipped by 7 bases and J by 9 bases, with 11 bases between them.